One and the same sample provided the 8 T cell receptor beta chains below, sequenced in a study of cytotoxic CD8 clonotypes in ibrutinib-treated CLL. Assay: immunoSEQ multiplex PCR; the TCRdb copy retains only in-frame clones and omits some. The data contain approximately 340,000 clones, roughly two thirds of them singletons. The source was PBMCs, collected after 36 months of ibrutinib treatment. These receptors all stem from a human donor with chronic lymphocytic leukemia.

The CDR3 sequence: CASSPTRTGELFF. The DNA for the CDR3 is TGTGCCAGCAGCCCCACCCGTACCGGGGAGCTGTTTTTT. The V and J genes are TRBV7-7 and TRBJ2-2; D call uncertain. Trimming shortened V by 5 bases and J by 5 bases, and 9 bases separated the two germline ends. The germline V gene encodes CDR1 SSHAT and CDR2 FNYEAQ (reference sequence). This CDR3 has 13 residues.

Only a few counts were recorded for this clone. V and J are TRBV14 and TRBJ1-1; no definite D call. Looked up from germline, CDR1 is SGHDN and CDR2 is FVKESK. CDR3 length equals 16 residues. Trimming took off 0 bases at V and 1 base at J, with 12 bases between the two ends. The CDR3 protein is CASSQDRARRNTEAFF. The DNA for the CDR3 is TGTGCCAGCAGCCAAGATAGGGCCAGGAGGAACACTGAAGCTTTCTTT.

Only a few counts were recorded for this clone. The chain recombines TRBV7-2 with TRBJ1-5, with D maybe TRBD1 (6 bases). The V gene lost 0 bases and the J gene lost 8 bases, with 11 bases spanning the gap. CDR3 length equals 14 residues. CDR1 and CDR2 from the germline V gene are SGHTA and FQGNSA. CDR3 in DNA: TGTGCCAGCAGCTTAGCCAGGGGCGTTGAGCCCCAGCATTTT. It codes for CASSLARGVEPQHF. The variable domain in full, with the rest retrieved from reference TRBV7-2 and TRBJ1-5, is GAGVSQSPSNKVTEKGKDVELRCDPISGHTALYWYRQSLGQGLEFLIYFQGNSAPDKSGLPSDRFSAERTGGSVSTLTIQRTQQEDSAVYLCASSLARGVEPQHFGDGTRLSIL.

This clone was recorded once. This chain uses TRBV2 with TRBJ1-5; TRBD1 might be the D (6 bases). Deletions cut 3 bases from V and 2 bases from J, with 11 bases between. Germline CDR1 reads SNHLY; CDR2 reads FYNNEI. The CDR3 runs to 15 residues. CDR3 sequence: CASSEGGAGNQPQHF. The CDR3 DNA is TGTGCCAGCAGTGAGGGGGGGGCCGGCAATCAGCCCCAGCATTTT.

The chain has TRBV18 and TRBJ2-6; TRBD1 aligns across 7 bases. V trimming: 3 bases; J trimming: 2 bases; junction bases outside the gene matches: 7. The CDR3 is 17 residues long. Per germline, CDR1 KGHSH and CDR2 LQKENI. The CDR3 bases are TGTGCCAGCTCACCCGGGACAGATTTGACTGGGGCCAACGTCCTGACTTTC. Protein: CASSPGTDLTGANVLTF.

This chain connects TRBV2 to TRBJ2-1; 11 bases fit TRBD2. Germline loops: CDR1 SNHLY, CDR2 FYNNEI. The CDR3 extends over 15 amino acids. Unmatched junction bases numbered 6, after V lost 6 bases and J lost 5 bases. CDR3 residues: CASRVPGLADNEQFF. The CDR3 DNA reads TGTGCCAGCAGAGTACCGGGACTAGCGGACAATGAGCAGTTCTTC.

In its sample, this clone was seen once. This chain joins TRBV28 and TRBJ1-5, with D unclear. The CDR3 consists of 12 residues. V gave up 5 bases and J gave up 3 bases, with 5 bases separating them. CDR1 is MDHEN and CDR2 is SYDVKM in the germline V gene. The CDR3 DNA is TGTGCCAGCAGTGTGGCCAATCAGCCCCAGCATTTT. Translation: CASSVANQPQHF.

This chain links TRBV7-9 with TRBJ2-1; maybe TRBD2 (6 bases). This CDR3 has 15 residues. Germline CDR1 is SEHNR and CDR2 is FQNEAQ (reference sequence). With 3 bases removed from V and 5 bases from J, the gap between germline ends came to 14 bases. The CDR3 bases are TGTGCCAGCAGCTTCGGTCCGGGGGAGCACAATGAGCAGTTCTTC. It yields the protein CASSFGPGEHNEQFF.